These 27 T cell receptor beta chains came from one sample sequenced in a study of OX40 agonist ivuxolimab in advanced cancers. TCRdb's table, derived via immunoSEQ multiplex PCR, lists solely in-frame clones and lacks some. The sample contains approximately 77,000 clones, about 90% of which appear only once. The source was CD4+ or CD8+ T cells sorted from blood, collected in a trial of the OX40 agonist ivuxolimab. Receptors were obtained from an adult with an advanced solid tumor such as melanoma, head and neck, liver or kidney cancer.

This rearrangement joins TRBV6-5 to TRBJ1-3; TRBD1 matches at 8 bases. The V gene end was trimmed by 4 bases and the J gene end by 4 bases; junction bases not matched to a gene: 3. The germline V gene has CDR1 MNHEY and CDR2 SVGAGI. There are 14 residues in the CDR3. The CDR3, as DNA: TGTGCCAGCAGTTCCCGGACAGGGGGAAACACCATATATTTT. Residues: CASSSRTGGNTIYF.

This clone appeared a single time. The chain is built from TRBV6-5 and TRBJ2-7; D gene unclear. This CDR3 has 15 amino acids. Per the germline V gene, CDR1 is MNHEY and CDR2 is SVGAGI. V was pared by 5 bases and J by 2 bases, with 16 bases between. The DNA of the CDR3 is TGTGCCAGCAGTCCCTGGACGACCGTTACCTACGAGCAGTACTTC. This codes for CASSPWTTVTYEQYF.

The chain has TRBV9 and TRBJ2-3, with a weak D call TRBD1 (5 bases). The germline CDR1 and CDR2 sequences are SGDLS and YYNGEE. Between the trimmed V and J ends, which lost 4 bases and 1 base, there was a span of 13 bases. The CDR3 extends over 15 amino acids. This CDR3 reads CASSPTGRGTDTQYF. The CDR3 coding sequence is TGTGCCAGCAGCCCCACGGGCAGGGGCACAGATACGCAGTATTTT.

The V call is TRBV27, the J call TRBJ1-1; D possibly corresponds to TRBD1 (6 bases). The V and J ends lost 3 bases and 5 bases respectively, with 10 bases between them. The length of the CDR3 is 13 residues. Looked up from germline, CDR1 is MNHEY and CDR2 is SMNVEV (reference sequence). Written as DNA, the CDR3 is TGTGCCAGCAGTTTGGAGGGGGTGACTGAAGCTTTCTTT. Protein: CASSLEGVTEAFF.

The rearrangement links TRBV4-3 to TRBJ2-1; perhaps TRBD1 as D (5 bases). The CDR3 has 15 residues. The V and J ends lost 0 bases and 6 bases respectively, with 12 bases between them. Germline CDR1 LGHNA, CDR2 YSLEER. The CDR3 sequence is CASSQDRAGFNEQFF. For the CDR3, the DNA is TGCGCCAGCAGCCAAGATCGTGCAGGGTTCAATGAGCAGTTCTTC.

The chain couples TRBV4-1 to TRBJ2-1; D is undetermined. Trimming stripped 2 bases from V and 4 bases from J, with 15 bases between. CDR3 length equals 16 residues. Germline lookup yields CDR1 MGHRA and CDR2 YSYEKL. CDR3 in DNA: TGCGCCAGCAGCCAACAATTAGCTGGGTCGTACAATGAGCAGTTCTTC. It encodes CASSQQLAGSYNEQFF.

V and J are TRBV9 and TRBJ1-5; no clear D. V was cut by 3 bases and J by 4 bases, with 11 bases left in between. This CDR3 comprises 14 residues. The germline V gene encodes CDR1 SGDLS and CDR2 YYNGEE. The CDR3 sequence is CASSAGQANQPQHF. CDR3 nucleotide sequence: TGTGCCAGCAGCGCAGGCCAGGCGAATCAGCCCCAGCATTTT.

This clone was observed once. The V gene is TRBV5-1, the J gene TRBJ2-1; 11 bases line up with TRBD1. The germline V gene encodes CDR1 SGHRS and CDR2 YFSETQ. This CDR3 is built from 15 residues. The junction had 6 bases not matched to a gene; V was cut back by 0 bases and J by 10 bases. This CDR3 is CASSLGGQGAREQFF. As DNA, the CDR3 is TGCGCCAGCAGCTTGGGAGGACAGGGGGCACGCGAGCAGTTCTTC.

The chain links TRBV6-5 to TRBJ1-4; TRBD1 agrees at 9 bases. V shed 5 bases and J 8 bases; nucleotides not matched to a gene: 6. The CDR3 totals 14 residues. The germline CDR1 and CDR2 sequences are MNHEY and SVGAGI. This CDR3 is CASSRQGGNEKLFF. The CDR3 DNA reads as TGTGCCAGCAGTCGACAGGGGGGTAACGAAAAACTGTTTTTT.

The rearrangement uses TRBV28 and TRBJ1-2; D gene unclear. V shed 3 bases and J shed 8 bases, with 13 bases lying between them. The CDR3 runs 13 residues. The germline V gene encodes CDR1 MDHEN and CDR2 SYDVKM. The CDR3 DNA reads as TGTGCCAGCAGTTTCTTGGAACCTAGGGGCTACACCTTC. It translates to CASSFLEPRGYTF.

V is TRBV6-5 and J is TRBJ2-7; TRBD2 matches 10 bases. CDR1 is MNHEY and CDR2 is SVGAGI in the germline V gene. Germline trimming cut 4 bases from V and 6 bases from J; bases unmatched to any gene: 9. The CDR3 totals 15 residues. The CDR3 region is CASSFASGSLGEQYF. As DNA, the CDR3 is TGTGCCAGCAGTTTCGCTAGCGGGAGCTTGGGCGAGCAGTACTTC.

This clone was seen only once. The chain joins TRBV7-8 to TRBJ2-7; TRBD1 matches at 7 bases. The CDR3 consists of 13 residues. The J segment lost 4 bases and the V segment lost 7 bases, leaving 7 bases of the junction unmatched. The germline V gene encodes CDR1 SGHVS and CDR2 FQNEAQ. The DNA for the CDR3 is TGTGCCAGCATCGCAGGGGGTAATTACGAGCAGTACTTC. This encodes CASIAGGNYEQYF.

The chain carries TRBV9 and TRBJ2-2; 7 nucleotides agree with TRBD2. CDR1 and CDR2 (germline): SGDLS, YYNGEE. V lost 5 bases, J lost 4 bases, and 8 bases stayed unmatched. CDR3 length: 15 residues. The CDR3 is CASRGGAGITGELFF. CDR3 coding DNA: TGTGCCAGCAGAGGAGGAGCGGGAATCACCGGGGAGCTGTTTTTT. The whole variable domain, remainder taken from reference TRBV9 and TRBJ2-2, is DSGVTQTPKHLITATGQRVTLRCSPRSGDLSVYWYQQSLDQGLQFLIQYYNGEERAKGNILERFSAQQFPDLHSELNLSSLELGDSALYFCASRGGAGITGELFFGEGSRLTVL.

CDR3 amino acids: CASSLGGSSGNTIYF. CDR3 in DNA: TGTGCCAGCTCACTGGGGGGAAGCTCTGGAAACACCATATATTTT. The V call is TRBV18, the J call TRBJ1-3, with D perhaps matching TRBD1 (5 bases). CDR3 length: 15 residues. Germline-derived CDR1 and CDR2 are KGHSH and LQKENI. V was shortened by 4 bases and J by 0 bases, with 10 bases between the two germline ends.

The chain carries TRBV30 and TRBJ1-3; weak D call: TRBD1 (5 bases). V was trimmed by 5 bases and J by 7 bases, leaving 9 bases between them. Germline CDR1 reads GTSNPN; CDR2 reads SVGIG (reference sequence). The CDR3 sequence is 11 residues long. CDR3 sequence reads: CAWSTANTIYF. CDR3 coding DNA: TGTGCCTGGTCGACAGCGAACACCATATATTTT.

The chain couples TRBV27 to TRBJ2-7; 7 bases agree with TRBD2. Germline CDR1 MNHEY, CDR2 SMNVEV (reference sequence). V lost 6 bases, J lost 2 bases, and 4 bases stayed unmatched. The CDR3 length is 13 residues. CDR3 region: CASRGGWPYEQYF. The CDR3 DNA follows: TGTGCCAGCAGGGGGGGGTGGCCCTACGAGCAGTACTTC.

The chain is built from TRBV19 and TRBJ1-2; 7 bases are shared with TRBD1. V dropped 6 bases and J dropped 2; count of bases not matched to a gene: 9. CDR3 length equals 15 residues. CDR1 is LNHDA and CDR2 is SQIVND in the germline V gene (reference sequence). The CDR3 spells CASRDPGTENYGYTF. The CDR3 DNA is TGTGCCAGTAGAGACCCCGGGACAGAGAACTATGGCTACACCTTC.

This chain connects TRBV9 to TRBJ2-1; the match to TRBD2 covers 9 bases. This CDR3 has 16 residues. Germline CDR1 and CDR2: SGDLS and YYNGEE. Trimming took 1 base from V and 5 from J; bases not matched to a gene: 7. The CDR3 DNA is TGTGCCAGCAGCGTAAACGCGCTAGCGGGAAACAATGAGCAGTTCTTC. Encoded protein: CASSVNALAGNNEQFF.

The sample holds one count of this clone. J is TRBJ2-2 and V is TRBV5-1; D gene ambiguous. The V gene's germline CDR1 is SGHRS and CDR2 YFSETQ. V lost 3 bases to trimming and J lost 6 bases, with 6 bases between them. The CDR3 contains 12 residues. CDR3 residues: CASSWGSGELFF. The CDR3 DNA sequence: TGCGCCAGCAGCTGGGGTTCCGGGGAGCTGTTTTTT.

The chain joins TRBV7-9 to TRBJ2-2, with 7 bases matching TRBD1. Looked up from germline, CDR1 is SEHNR and CDR2 is FQNEAQ (reference sequence). The CDR3 has 16 residues. V lost 4 bases, J lost 4 bases, and 9 bases stayed unmatched. In DNA form, the CDR3 reads TGTGCCAGCAGCTCTACAGGGGTGCGAGGCACCGGGGAGCTGTTTTTT. Translating gives CASSSTGVRGTGELFF.

The chain links TRBV14 to TRBJ2-3; tentatively, D is TRBD2 (5 bases). Germline lookup yields CDR1 SGHDN and CDR2 FVKESK. V was cut by 4 bases and J by 5 bases, with 19 bases left in between. This CDR3 has 16 amino acids. The CDR3 DNA reads as TGTGCCAGCAGCCCCATTCTGGACTCTCGGGGAGATACGCAGTATTTT. It codes for CASSPILDSRGDTQYF.

J is TRBJ1-3 and V is TRBV18; the D is unclear. Trimming took 2 bases from V and 4 from J, leaving 9 bases between them. The CDR3 is made up of 14 amino acids. CDR1 and CDR2 from the germline V gene are KGHSH and LQKENI. The CDR3 spells CASSPEGAGNTIYF. CDR3 bases: TGTGCCAGCTCACCAGAAGGAGCGGGAAACACCATATATTTT.

V and J are TRBV18 and TRBJ1-1; 8 bases are a match to TRBD1. Germline CDR1 reads KGHSH; CDR2 reads LQKENI. The CDR3 consists of 14 residues. V was pared by 6 bases and J by 6 bases, with 9 bases of the junction left unmatched. CDR3 nucleotides: TGTGCCAGCTCCCTTCAACAGGGGGTATCTGAAGCTTTCTTT. It yields the protein CASSLQQGVSEAFF.

The chain couples TRBV6-6 to TRBJ2-5; 8 bases agree with TRBD1. Germline V lookup: CDR1 MNHNY, CDR2 SVGAGI (reference sequence). J gave up 5 bases and V 2 bases, and 7 bases lay outside the gene matches. The CDR3 loop spans 15 amino acids. CDR3 sequence (DNA): TGTGCCAGCAGTTACCCGAAAACAGGGGGTGAGACCCAGTACTTC. Its translation is CASSYPKTGGETQYF.

This clone appeared a few times. The chain carries TRBV2 and TRBJ2-1; 10 bases match TRBD1. Germline V gene data show CDR1 as SNHLY and CDR2 as FYNNEI. V was pared by 5 bases and J by 10 bases, with 8 bases of the junction left unmatched. CDR3 length equals 14 residues. The CDR3 loop is CASSLGGQGSEQFF. The CDR3 DNA sequence: TGTGCCAGCAGTCTTGGGGGACAGGGGAGCGAGCAGTTCTTC.

This clone appeared once. This chain connects TRBV19 to TRBJ2-2, with D tentatively TRBD1 (5 bases). The germline gives CDR1 LNHDA, CDR2 SQIVND (reference sequence). V gave up 6 bases and J gave up 1 base, with 9 bases separating them. The CDR3 sequence is 14 residues long. The DNA for the CDR3 is TGTGCCAGTAGGGTAGGGGTGAACACCGGGGAGCTGTTTTTT. Encoded protein: CASRVGVNTGELFF.

J is TRBJ2-3 and V is TRBV4-3; D is uncertain. This CDR3 contains 16 residues. Germline-derived CDR1 and CDR2 are LGHNA and YSLEER. Trimming left V 0 bases short and J 0 bases short, with 10 bases between. The CDR3 DNA follows: TGCGCCAGCAGCCAAGATTCTGGCTCTAGCACAGATACGCAGTATTTT. Protein product: CASSQDSGSSTDTQYF.